These 15 T cell receptor beta chains originate from one sample sequenced in a study of cytomegalovirus exposure and HLA in healthy donors. The PCR had 60 Vbeta and 13 Jbeta primers. The table came from immunoSEQ multiplex PCR; TCRdb's copy has only in-frame clones and leaves some out. The table records about 150,000 clones, over 60% of them present only once. Sequenced input: PBMCs. The receptor source for this set is a man aged 35-49 years in good health and CMV-seronegative.

This chain links TRBV2 with TRBJ2-2, with 9 bases matching TRBD1. Trimming removed 7 bases from V and 0 bases from J; junction bases left unmatched: 3. This CDR3 contains 15 residues. Germline CDR1 reads SNHLY; CDR2 reads FYNNEI. This chain's CDR3 is CASTRDRANTGELFF. In nucleotides, the CDR3 is TGTGCCAGCACCCGGGACAGGGCGAACACCGGGGAGCTGTTTTTT.

The rearrangement joins TRBV27 to TRBJ2-7; 7 nucleotides match TRBD2. CDR1 and CDR2 (germline): MNHEY, SMNVEV (reference sequence). J was trimmed by 2 bases and V by 1 base; bases with no gene match: 2. This CDR3 is built from 14 residues. The CDR3 sequence: CASSLLGGTYEQYF. The CDR3 DNA follows: TGTGCCAGCAGTTTATTGGGAGGGACCTACGAGCAGTACTTC.

This clone was seen once. The rearrangement joins TRBV5-1 to TRBJ1-6; 8 bases match TRBD1. CDR1 and CDR2 (germline): SGHRS, YFSETQ. The CDR3 sequence is 14 residues long. V lost 4 bases, J lost 8 bases, and 5 bases stayed unmatched. The CDR3 reads CASSPDRVDSPLHF. The CDR3 coding sequence is TGCGCCAGCAGCCCGGACAGGGTAGATTCACCCCTCCACTTT.

The chain combines TRBV7-8 with TRBJ1-5; no definite D call. The CDR3 has 12 residues. Per the germline V gene, CDR1 is SGHVS and CDR2 is FQNEAQ. V was cut by 5 bases and J by 4 bases, with 6 bases left in between. CDR3 in amino acids: CASSPPNQPQHF. CDR3 sequence (DNA): TGTGCCAGCAGCCCCCCGAATCAGCCCCAGCATTTT.

The rearrangement uses TRBV5-1 and TRBJ2-7; TRBD2 matches at 8 bases. This CDR3 spans 15 amino acids. V shed 1 base, J shed 4 bases, and the junction held 7 bases outside the gene matches. Germline V gene lookup returns CDR1 SGHRS and CDR2 YFSETQ. CDR3 amino acids: CASSLPGRARYEQYF. CDR3 bases: TGCGCCAGCAGCTTGCCCGGGAGGGCCAGGTACGAGCAGTACTTC.

The V gene is TRBV15, the J gene TRBJ1-5; 8 positions agree with TRBD1. Germline V gene sequence: CDR1 LNHNV, CDR2 YYDKDF (reference sequence). The V and J ends lost 2 bases and 0 bases, in that order; junction bases with no gene match: 12. This CDR3 is built from 19 residues. The CDR3 DNA reads TGTGCCACCAGCAGACCCAGACAGGGGCCTCCTTATAGCAATCAGCCCCAGCATTTT. This sequence encodes CATSRPRQGPPYSNQPQHF.

The V and J genes are TRBV27 and TRBJ1-5, with D perhaps matching TRBD1 (6 bases). V dropped 8 bases and J dropped 3 bases, with 11 bases sitting between them. Germline V gives CDR1 MNHEY, CDR2 SMNVEV (reference sequence). The CDR3 is 13 amino acids. The CDR3 sequence is CASSRTANQPQHF. The CDR3 DNA reads TGTGCCAGCTCACGGACAGCCAATCAGCCCCAGCATTTT.

The chain combines TRBV5-1 with TRBJ1-4; D remains ambiguous. The CDR3 covers 16 residues. The V gene's germline CDR1 is SGHRS and CDR2 YFSETQ. The V end was cut by 0 bases, the J end by 6 bases, with 15 bases between. In DNA, the CDR3 is TGCGCCAGCAGCTTGGCCTCGGGCGGGAGAGATGAAAAACTGTTTTTT. Translation: CASSLASGGRDEKLFF.

The V gene is TRBV9, the J gene TRBJ2-3, with TRBD2 identical over 8 bases. V trimming: 0 bases; J trimming: 4 bases; junction bases outside the gene matches: 10. The CDR3 consists of 17 residues. Germline values: CDR1 SGDLS, CDR2 YYNGEE. Written as DNA, the CDR3 is TGTGCCAGCAGCGTAGGTGGGGCGGGGGGCGGCGCAGATACGCAGTATTTT. Its translation is CASSVGGAGGGADTQYF.

The V gene is TRBV10-3, the J gene TRBJ2-2, with 8 positions matching TRBD2. The V gene's germline CDR1 is ENHRY and CDR2 SYGVKD. V gave up 8 bases and J gave up 6 bases; unmatched junction bases: 14. The CDR3 runs 16 residues. Here the CDR3 DNA reads TGTGCCATCTCCTCGCGGGGGGAGGCCCAGGCCGGGGAGCTGTTTTTT. This gives the protein CAISSRGEAQAGELFF.

The rearrangement links TRBV2 to TRBJ2-2; TRBD1 agrees at 8 bases. Germline loops: CDR1 SNHLY, CDR2 FYNNEI. The CDR3 length is 14 residues. The V gene end was trimmed by 6 bases and the J gene end by 4 bases; junction bases not matched to a gene: 4. DNA for the CDR3: TGTGCCAGCAGGGACAGGGTGGCCACCGGGGAGCTGTTTTTT. Translation: CASRDRVATGELFF. Using reference TRBV2 and TRBJ2-2 for the parts outside the CDR3, the full variable domain is EPEVTQTPSHQVTQMGQEVILRCVPISNHLYFYWYRQILGQKVEFLVSFYNNEISEKSEIFDDQFSVERPDGSNFTLKIRSTKLEDSAMYFCASRDRVATGELFFGEGSRLTVL.

The chain links TRBV6-6 to TRBJ2-5; D gene uncertain. V dropped 5 bases and J dropped 1 base, with 5 bases sitting between them. There are 12 residues in the CDR3. Germline V gene lookup returns CDR1 MNHNY and CDR2 SVGAGI (reference sequence). The chain's CDR3 is CASSRSQETQYF. The CDR3 DNA sequence: TGTGCCAGCAGTCGTAGCCAAGAGACCCAGTACTTC.

The chain combines TRBV7-2 with TRBJ1-2; the match to TRBD1 covers 7 bases. This CDR3 has 14 residues. V shed 5 bases, J shed 7 bases, and the junction held 10 bases outside the gene matches. CDR1 and CDR2 from the germline V gene are SGHTA and FQGNSA. The CDR3 region is CASSRENRGRGYTF. The CDR3 DNA is TGTGCCAGCAGCCGTGAGAACAGGGGCCGTGGCTACACCTTC.

V gene TRBV4-1 combines with J gene TRBJ2-2; the D gene is possibly TRBD1 (5 bases). Trimming pared 4 bases from V and 3 bases from J, leaving 12 bases between. This CDR3 has 15 amino acids. From germline, CDR1 is MGHRA and CDR2 YSYEKL. The DNA for the CDR3 is TGCGCCAGCAGCCTCAGGGCGGTCGACACCGGGGAGCTGTTTTTT. This gives the protein CASSLRAVDTGELFF.

This clone was seen at least ten times. V is TRBV6-1 and J is TRBJ1-5; 9 bases are shared with TRBD1. The V and J ends lost 3 bases and 4 bases, in that order; junction bases with no gene match: 7. This CDR3 has 16 amino acids. Per germline, CDR1 MNHNS and CDR2 SASEGT. The CDR3 reads CASSDPQGAGNQPQHF. CDR3 in DNA: TGTGCCAGCAGTGACCCACAGGGGGCCGGGAATCAGCCCCAGCATTTT.